This T cell receptor (beta chain) came from a study of spatial heterogeneity in lung cancer. TCRdb recomputed calls from the 5' RACE reads with MiXCR, one row per CDR3 protein. The sample yields approximately 56,000 distinct CDR3 sequences, roughly 7.4% seen once. Specified time point: blood at routine non-recurrence follow-up after resection. Unsorted whole RNA of tumor, nontumor lung or frozen PBMC was sequenced. This CDR3 has 18 amino acids. Germline V gene data show CDR1 as SGHVS and CDR2 as FQNEAQ. The V end was cut by 3 bases, the J end by 11 bases, with 31 bases between. The specimen comprised PBMCs, sampled at follow-up. The receptor comes from a female donor with early-stage non-small cell lung cancer. This rearrangement joins TRBV7-8 to TRBJ1-1, with D tentatively TRBD1 (5 bases). The CDR3 DNA follows: TGTGCCAGCAGCTTGGGACCGAGCACCTCCTTAACCCCACGGCGGGCTTTCTTT. Its protein product is CASSLGPSTSLTPRRAFF.